A selection of T cell receptor beta chains follows, all from one sample in a study of T cell responses to AZD1222 COVID-19 vaccine. Generated by immunoSEQ multiplex PCR, the TCRdb table keeps only in-frame clones and is missing some. This repertoire shows roughly 79,000 clones, 92% found once; its top ten account for 5.5% to 9%. This specimen consisted of peripheral blood, obtained on day 0 of MenACWY control vaccination. The source of these receptors is an adult in good health. The CDR3 runs from the conserved cysteine through the conserved F or W. A D gene is named only where the DNA matches it firmly. Clone size is shown for a subset of rows, as once, few, many or a class of expanded clone.

cdr3_nt: TGTGCCGCGAGACAGGGGGCGGCCTACGAGCAGTACTTC
cdr3_aa: CAARQGAAYEQYF
d_call: TRBD1
j_call: TRBJ2-7
v_call: TRBV10-3
clone_size: .

cdr3_nt: TGTGCCAGCAGGAGGGACAGGGGAGCAGATACGCAGTATTTT
cdr3_aa: CASRRDRGADTQYF
d_call: TRBD1
j_call: TRBJ2-3
v_call: TRBV6-5
clone_size: .

cdr3_nt: TGTGCCAGCAGTGAAACTTTATTGGGAAACATTCAGTACTTC
cdr3_aa: CASSETLLGNIQYF
d_call: .
j_call: TRBJ2-4
v_call: TRBV2
clone_size: .

cdr3_nt: TGCACCAGCAGCCAAGTGGACAGGGGGCTGGGTTCTCCCTACGAGCAGTACTTC
cdr3_aa: CTSSQVDRGLGSPYEQYF
d_call: .
j_call: TRBJ2-7
v_call: TRBV1
clone_size: .

cdr3_nt: TGTGCCAGCAGCTCTCTAGCGGGAGTGAGGAACACCGGGGAGCTGTTTTTT
cdr3_aa: CASSSLAGVRNTGELFF
d_call: TRBD2
j_call: TRBJ2-2
v_call: TRBV7-9
clone_size: .

cdr3_nt: TGTGCCAGCCTGAGACAGGGAATGGGCTACACCTTC
cdr3_aa: CASLRQGMGYTF
d_call: TRBD1
j_call: TRBJ1-2
v_call: TRBV28
clone_size: .

cdr3_nt: TGTGCCAGCAGCCCCGGACTAGCGGGAGGGCCCGAGACCCAGTACTTC
cdr3_aa: CASSPGLAGGPETQYF
d_call: TRBD2
j_call: TRBJ2-5
v_call: TRBV6-2/TRBV6-3
clone_size: .

cdr3_nt: TGTGCCAGCCTAACAGGGGATGGGACCCAGTACTTC
cdr3_aa: CASLTGDGTQYF
d_call: TRBD1
j_call: TRBJ2-5
v_call: TRBV19
clone_size: .

cdr3_nt: TGTGCCAGTAGCTCGGGACAGAGCTCCTACAATGAGCAGTTCTTC
cdr3_aa: CASSSGQSSYNEQFF
d_call: TRBD1
j_call: TRBJ2-1
v_call: TRBV19
clone_size: .

cdr3_nt: TGTGCCAGCAGCATAACTAGGGAAGAGACCCAGTACTTC
cdr3_aa: CASSITREETQYF
d_call: .
j_call: TRBJ2-5
v_call: TRBV7-2
clone_size: .

cdr3_nt: TGTGCCAGCAGTTACCGCCCCACTAGCGGGAGAGTATTGCGATACAATGAGCAGTTCTTC
cdr3_aa: CASSYRPTSGRVLRYNEQFF
d_call: TRBD2
j_call: TRBJ2-1
v_call: TRBV6-2/TRBV6-3
clone_size: .

cdr3_nt: TGTGCCAGCAGTTACATAGGGACAGGGGGGTTCTACAATGAGCAGTTCTTC
cdr3_aa: CASSYIGTGGFYNEQFF
d_call: TRBD1
j_call: TRBJ2-1
v_call: TRBV6-2/TRBV6-3
clone_size: .

cdr3_nt: TGTGCCAGCAGCTCTCCCGGGAGTCTCAATCAGCCCCAGCATTTT
cdr3_aa: CASSSPGSLNQPQHF
d_call: .
j_call: TRBJ1-5
v_call: TRBV7-8
clone_size: .

cdr3_nt: TGTGCCAGTAGTATCCTTCGGGGTTCCGATGGCTACACCTTC
cdr3_aa: CASSILRGSDGYTF
d_call: .
j_call: TRBJ1-2
v_call: TRBV19
clone_size: .

cdr3_nt: TGCAGCGTCCGGGACTCCTACAATGAGCAGTTCTTC
cdr3_aa: CSVRDSYNEQFF
d_call: .
j_call: TRBJ2-1
v_call: TRBV29-1
clone_size: .

cdr3_nt: TGTGCCAGCAGTTTATTGGCCAAGAGCTCCTATAATTCACCCCTCCACTTT
cdr3_aa: CASSLLAKSSYNSPLHF
d_call: .
j_call: TRBJ1-6
v_call: TRBV27
clone_size: .

cdr3_nt: TGTGCCAGCAGCTTCAGGGGAGTCAGCCATGAAAAACTGTTTTTT
cdr3_aa: CASSFRGVSHEKLFF
d_call: .
j_call: TRBJ1-4
v_call: TRBV5-6
clone_size: .

cdr3_nt: TGTGCCAGCAGCTCCCGTCCCCCTAGCGGGGGGGGCACAGATACGCAGTATTTT
cdr3_aa: CASSSRPPSGGGTDTQYF
d_call: TRBD2
j_call: TRBJ2-3
v_call: TRBV7-6
clone_size: .

cdr3_nt: TGTGCCACCAGCAGATCGACGGGAGGGGTTTATATCACCCAGCATTTT
cdr3_aa: CATSRSTGGVYITQHF
d_call: .
j_call: TRBJ1-5
v_call: TRBV15
clone_size: .

cdr3_nt: TGTGCCAGCAGCCAAGGACGGGGTACACCCCTCCACTTT
cdr3_aa: CASSQGRGTPLHF
d_call: .
j_call: TRBJ1-6
v_call: TRBV14
clone_size: .

cdr3_nt: TGTGCCAGCAGCCCGGTAGCGGGGGGACCGAACACCGGGGAGCTGTTTTTT
cdr3_aa: CASSPVAGGPNTGELFF
d_call: TRBD2
j_call: TRBJ2-2
v_call: TRBV6-2/TRBV6-3
clone_size: .

cdr3_nt: TGTGCCAGCAGCCCAGGAGGCTATGAAGAGACCCAGTACTTC
cdr3_aa: CASSPGGYEETQYF
d_call: .
j_call: TRBJ2-5
v_call: TRBV3-1/TRBV3-2
clone_size: .

cdr3_nt: TGCAGCGTTGAGGGATCATCCCAGCAGTACTTC
cdr3_aa: CSVEGSSQQYF
d_call: .
j_call: TRBJ2-7
v_call: TRBV29-1
clone_size: .

cdr3_nt: TGTGCCAGCAGCGCCATACTAGCGGGAGAAGTCGAGCAGTACTTC
cdr3_aa: CASSAILAGEVEQYF
d_call: TRBD2
j_call: TRBJ2-7
v_call: TRBV7-9
clone_size: .

cdr3_nt: TGTGCCAGTAGTATCTCATCAGATCGGACAGGGGCGACGGATACGCAGTATTTT
cdr3_aa: CASSISSDRTGATDTQYF
d_call: TRBD1
j_call: TRBJ2-3
v_call: TRBV19
clone_size: once

cdr3_nt: TGCAGCGTTGCGGACGGGGGGAAACAGCCCCAGCATTTT
cdr3_aa: CSVADGGKQPQHF
d_call: .
j_call: TRBJ1-5
v_call: TRBV29-1
clone_size: .

cdr3_nt: TGTGCCAGCAGCCAGGGGATTGAAGCTTTCTTT
cdr3_aa: CASSQGIEAFF
d_call: .
j_call: TRBJ1-1
v_call: TRBV16
clone_size: once

cdr3_nt: TGCGCCAGCAGCCTGGGAATTTACAATGAGCAGTTCTTC
cdr3_aa: CASSLGIYNEQFF
d_call: .
j_call: TRBJ2-1
v_call: TRBV4-3
clone_size: once

cdr3_nt: TGTGCCAGCAGCCCAGCGGGCGATTGGACTGAAGCTTTCTTT
cdr3_aa: CASSPAGDWTEAFF
d_call: .
j_call: TRBJ1-1
v_call: TRBV7-2
clone_size: .

cdr3_nt: TGCGCCAGCAGCTCGGGGTTTGGTCAGGGTAAAAGCTATGGCTACACCTTC
cdr3_aa: CASSSGFGQGKSYGYTF
d_call: .
j_call: TRBJ1-2
v_call: TRBV5-1
clone_size: .

cdr3_nt: TGCGCCAGCAGCTTGGGACAGTCAATCACTGAAGCTTTCTTT
cdr3_aa: CASSLGQSITEAFF
d_call: .
j_call: TRBJ1-1
v_call: TRBV5-1
clone_size: .

cdr3_nt: TGTGCCAGCAGCTTAGCGCTCGGTGTGATGGGATTTTCAGATACGCAGTATTTT
cdr3_aa: CASSLALGVMGFSDTQYF
d_call: .
j_call: TRBJ2-3
v_call: TRBV7-9
clone_size: .

cdr3_nt: TGTGCCAGCAGCTTAGAACTAACAGGGGGCTCGAGTGAAAAACTGTTTTTT
cdr3_aa: CASSLELTGGSSEKLFF
d_call: TRBD1
j_call: TRBJ1-4
v_call: TRBV7-9
clone_size: .

cdr3_nt: TGTGCCAGCAGTTACCAGGACCCCTCCGGTTCCCCCCTCCACTTT
cdr3_aa: CASSYQDPSGSPLHF
d_call: .
j_call: TRBJ1-6
v_call: TRBV6-5
clone_size: .

cdr3_nt: TGTGCCAGCAGCCTAACGACAGGGGTCTACAATGAGCAGTTCTTC
cdr3_aa: CASSLTTGVYNEQFF
d_call: TRBD1
j_call: TRBJ2-1
v_call: TRBV5-6
clone_size: few

cdr3_nt: TGTGCCAGTAGGGCTAGGAGTATCGGCAATGAGCAGTTCTTC
cdr3_aa: CASRARSIGNEQFF
d_call: .
j_call: TRBJ2-1
v_call: TRBV19
clone_size: .

cdr3_nt: TGTGCCAGCAGCGTAGAAGGGGTACCTGGAAACACCATATATTTT
cdr3_aa: CASSVEGVPGNTIYF
d_call: .
j_call: TRBJ1-3
v_call: TRBV9
clone_size: once

cdr3_nt: TGTGCCAGCAGTCTTTCCGGGGTTGGCTACACCTTC
cdr3_aa: CASSLSGVGYTF
d_call: .
j_call: TRBJ1-2
v_call: TRBV12-3/TRBV12-4
clone_size: few

cdr3_nt: TGTGCCATCAGTGCGGGACAGGGGAATCAGCCCCAGCATTTT
cdr3_aa: CAISAGQGNQPQHF
d_call: TRBD1
j_call: TRBJ1-5
v_call: TRBV10-3
clone_size: .

cdr3_nt: TGTGCCAGCAGTTTACGCCGCCCGGGACTAGCGGGATTGGGGTCTCGGGATGAGCAGTTCTTC
cdr3_aa: CASSLRRPGLAGLGSRDEQFF
d_call: TRBD2
j_call: TRBJ2-1
v_call: TRBV28
clone_size: .

cdr3_nt: TGCGCCAGCAGCCAATTCCAGACAGGGGGCACTGAAGCTTTCTTT
cdr3_aa: CASSQFQTGGTEAFF
d_call: TRBD1
j_call: TRBJ1-1
v_call: TRBV4-3
clone_size: .

cdr3_nt: TGTGCCAGCAGTGAAGACCCCGAAAACAATCAGCCCCAGCATTTT
cdr3_aa: CASSEDPENNQPQHF
d_call: .
j_call: TRBJ1-5
v_call: TRBV6-1
clone_size: medium-sized

cdr3_nt: TGTGCCAGTAGTATGCAGGGGGCCCTCAATCAGCCCCAGCATTTT
cdr3_aa: CASSMQGALNQPQHF
d_call: TRBD1
j_call: TRBJ1-5
v_call: TRBV19
clone_size: .

cdr3_nt: TGTGCCAGCAGCTCCCGGGACAGGGTGAATCAGCCCCAGCATTTT
cdr3_aa: CASSSRDRVNQPQHF
d_call: TRBD1
j_call: TRBJ1-5
v_call: TRBV7-2
clone_size: .

cdr3_nt: TGTGCCAGCAGTTTATCGCAGGGTTTGTTCGCCGAGCAGTACTTC
cdr3_aa: CASSLSQGLFAEQYF
d_call: .
j_call: TRBJ2-7
v_call: TRBV28
clone_size: .

cdr3_nt: TGTGCTAGTGGTTTGGAGGGCGGGAGGCGAAACAATGAGCAGTTCTTC
cdr3_aa: CASGLEGGRRNNEQFF
d_call: TRBD2
j_call: TRBJ2-1
v_call: TRBV12-5
clone_size: .

cdr3_nt: TGTGCCAGCAGGCCACAGGGGGCGGGTGAAGCTTTCTTT
cdr3_aa: CASRPQGAGEAFF
d_call: TRBD1
j_call: TRBJ1-1
v_call: TRBV6-5
clone_size: .

cdr3_nt: TGTGCCAGCAGCGGAGGGGACAGCTTCTACGAGCAGTACTTC
cdr3_aa: CASSGGDSFYEQYF
d_call: .
j_call: TRBJ2-7
v_call: TRBV5-6
clone_size: .

cdr3_nt: TGTGCCAGCAGTTACTCATTGTGGCGGACTAACTATGGCTACACCTTC
cdr3_aa: CASSYSLWRTNYGYTF
d_call: .
j_call: TRBJ1-2
v_call: TRBV6-2/TRBV6-3
clone_size: .

cdr3_nt: TGTGCCTGGAGTGGTTACAATGAGCAGTTCTTC
cdr3_aa: CAWSGYNEQFF
d_call: .
j_call: TRBJ2-1
v_call: TRBV30
clone_size: once

cdr3_nt: TGTGCCAGCAGCCAACAGGGCCCCCTTACGAACACTGAAGCTTTCTTT
cdr3_aa: CASSQQGPLTNTEAFF
d_call: .
j_call: TRBJ1-1
v_call: TRBV6-2/TRBV6-3
clone_size: .